This T cell receptor beta chain is from a study of blood T cell repertoires in COVID-19. Germline V gives CDR1 MDHEN, CDR2 SYDVKM. The CDR3 sequence is 16 residues long. The V end lost 2 bases, the J end lost 3 bases, and 14 bases lay between the germline ends. Sequencing used immunoSEQ multiplex PCR; TCRdb keeps in-frame clones, though not all of them. The sample carries about 310,000 clones, 87% recorded once. Allocation to cohorts depended on clinical history reported by the participants. The TCR originated in a woman aged 18-29 years who had recovered from COVID-19. Source material: PBMCs or T cells enriched from blood (not recorded which). This chain links TRBV28 with TRBJ1-5; tentative D call: TRBD1 (6 bases). CDR3 coding DNA: TGTGCCAGCAGTTTAATTGCGGGGGCTATCAATCAGCCCCAGCATTTT. This sequence encodes CASSLIAGAINQPQHF.